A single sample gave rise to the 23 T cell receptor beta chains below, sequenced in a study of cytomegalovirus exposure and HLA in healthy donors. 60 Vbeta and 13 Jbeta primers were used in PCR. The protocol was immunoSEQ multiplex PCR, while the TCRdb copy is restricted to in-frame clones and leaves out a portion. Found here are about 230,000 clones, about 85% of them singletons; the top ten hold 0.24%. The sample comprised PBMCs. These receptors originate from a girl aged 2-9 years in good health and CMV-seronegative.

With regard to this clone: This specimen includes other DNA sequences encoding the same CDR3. The CDR3 nucleotides read TGCAGCGTCCCCACAGGCGTCTACAATGAGCAGTTCTTC. It yields the protein CSVPTGVYNEQFF. The chain couples TRBV29-1 to TRBJ2-1, with a tentative D call TRBD1 (5 bases). Trimming left V 6 bases short and J 3 bases short, with 12 bases between. CDR3 length: 13 amino acids. The germline V gene has CDR1 SQVTM and CDR2 ANQGSEA.

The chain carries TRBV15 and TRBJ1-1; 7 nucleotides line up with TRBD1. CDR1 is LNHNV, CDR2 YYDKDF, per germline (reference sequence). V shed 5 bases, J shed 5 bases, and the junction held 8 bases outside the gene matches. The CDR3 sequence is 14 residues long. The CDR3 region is CATSEQGKGTEAFF. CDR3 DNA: TGTGCCACCAGCGAACAGGGGAAGGGGACTGAAGCTTTCTTT.

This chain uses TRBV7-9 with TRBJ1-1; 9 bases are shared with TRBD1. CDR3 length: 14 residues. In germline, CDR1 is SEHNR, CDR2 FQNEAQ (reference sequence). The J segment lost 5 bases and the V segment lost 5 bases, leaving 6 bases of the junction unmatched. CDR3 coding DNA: TGTGCCAGCAGCCCTACAGGGGGCGAGACTGAAGCTTTCTTT. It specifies CASSPTGGETEAFF.

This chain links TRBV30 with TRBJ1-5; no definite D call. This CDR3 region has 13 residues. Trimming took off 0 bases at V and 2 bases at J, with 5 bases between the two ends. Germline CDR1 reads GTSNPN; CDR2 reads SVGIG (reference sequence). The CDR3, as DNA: TGTGCCTGGAGTGTACTTGGCAATCAGCCCCAGCATTTT. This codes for CAWSVLGNQPQHF.

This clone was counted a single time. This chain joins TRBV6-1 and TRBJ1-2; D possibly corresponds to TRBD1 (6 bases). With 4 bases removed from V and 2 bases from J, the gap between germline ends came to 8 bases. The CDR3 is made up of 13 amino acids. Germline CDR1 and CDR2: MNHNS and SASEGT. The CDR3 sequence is CASSADRNYGYTF. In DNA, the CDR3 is TGTGCCAGCAGTGCTGACAGGAACTATGGCTACACCTTC.

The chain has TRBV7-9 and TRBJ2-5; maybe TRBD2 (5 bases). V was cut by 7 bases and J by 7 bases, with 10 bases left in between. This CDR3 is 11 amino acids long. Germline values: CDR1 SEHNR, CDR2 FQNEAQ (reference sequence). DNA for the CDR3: TGTGCCAGCACCTCCGAGGGGACCCAGTACTTC. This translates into CASTSEGTQYF.

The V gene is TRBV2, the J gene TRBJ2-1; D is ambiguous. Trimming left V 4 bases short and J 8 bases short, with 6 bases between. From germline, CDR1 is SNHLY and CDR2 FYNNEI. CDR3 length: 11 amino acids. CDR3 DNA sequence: TGTGCCAGCAGTGGCGGCGATGAGCAGTTCTTC. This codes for CASSGGDEQFF.

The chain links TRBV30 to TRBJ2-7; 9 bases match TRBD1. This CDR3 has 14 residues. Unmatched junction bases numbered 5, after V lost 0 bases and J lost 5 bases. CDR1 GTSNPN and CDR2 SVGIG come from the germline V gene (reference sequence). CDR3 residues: CAWSVGQGRNEQYF. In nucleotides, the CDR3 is TGTGCCTGGAGTGTTGGACAGGGGAGGAACGAGCAGTACTTC.

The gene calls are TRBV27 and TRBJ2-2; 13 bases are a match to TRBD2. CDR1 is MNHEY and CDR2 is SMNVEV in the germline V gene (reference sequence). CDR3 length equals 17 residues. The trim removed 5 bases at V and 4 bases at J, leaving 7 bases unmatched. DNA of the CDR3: TGTGCCAGCAGTATCATGACTAGCGGGGGGCCCACCGGGGAGCTGTTTTTT. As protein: CASSIMTSGGPTGELFF.

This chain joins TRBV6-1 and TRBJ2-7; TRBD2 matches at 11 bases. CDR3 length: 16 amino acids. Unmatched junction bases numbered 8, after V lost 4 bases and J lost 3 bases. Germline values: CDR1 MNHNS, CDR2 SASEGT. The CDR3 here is CASSAELAGAFYEQYF. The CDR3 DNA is TGTGCCAGCAGTGCCGAACTAGCGGGAGCCTTCTACGAGCAGTACTTC.

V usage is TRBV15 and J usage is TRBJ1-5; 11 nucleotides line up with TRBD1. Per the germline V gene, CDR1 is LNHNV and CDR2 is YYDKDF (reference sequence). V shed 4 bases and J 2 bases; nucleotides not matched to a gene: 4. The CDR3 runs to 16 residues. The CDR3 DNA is TGTGCCACCAGCACTCCGGGACAGGGGGGCAATCAGCCCCAGCATTTT. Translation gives CATSTPGQGGNQPQHF.

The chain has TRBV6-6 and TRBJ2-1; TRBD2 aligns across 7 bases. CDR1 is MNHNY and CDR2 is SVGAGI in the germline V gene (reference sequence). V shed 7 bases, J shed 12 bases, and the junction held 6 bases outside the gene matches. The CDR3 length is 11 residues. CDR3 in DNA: TGTGCCAGCACGAGCGGGATAGGGCAGTTCTTC. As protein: CASTSGIGQFF.

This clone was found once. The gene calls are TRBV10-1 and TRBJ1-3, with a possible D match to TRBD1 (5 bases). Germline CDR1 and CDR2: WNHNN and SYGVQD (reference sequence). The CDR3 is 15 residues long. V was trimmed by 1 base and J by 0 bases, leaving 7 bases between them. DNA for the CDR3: TGCGCCAGCAGTGAGTTCGGGGGCTCTGGAAACACCATATATTTT. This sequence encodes CASSEFGGSGNTIYF.

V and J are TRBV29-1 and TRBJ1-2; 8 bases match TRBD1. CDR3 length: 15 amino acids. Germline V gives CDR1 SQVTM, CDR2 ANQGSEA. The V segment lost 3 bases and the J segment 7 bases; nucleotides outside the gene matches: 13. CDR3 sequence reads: CSVDRTRQGSIGYTF. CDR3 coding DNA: TGCAGCGTTGATAGAACAAGACAGGGGAGCATTGGCTACACCTTC.

The CDR3, as DNA: TGTGCCTGGAGTGTGGGGCGGGAGCAGTTCTTC. Its protein is CAWSVGREQFF. The V call is TRBV30, the J call TRBJ2-1; a possible D gene is TRBD1 (5 bases). Trimming took off 0 bases at V and 10 bases at J, with 7 bases between the two ends. The CDR3 consists of 11 residues. CDR1 and CDR2 (germline): GTSNPN, SVGIG (reference sequence).

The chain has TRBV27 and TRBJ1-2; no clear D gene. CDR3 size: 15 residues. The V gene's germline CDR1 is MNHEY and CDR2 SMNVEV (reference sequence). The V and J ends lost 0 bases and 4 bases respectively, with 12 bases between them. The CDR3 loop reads CASSLSPGAGYGYTF. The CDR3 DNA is TGTGCCAGCAGTTTATCGCCTGGAGCGGGCTATGGCTACACCTTC.

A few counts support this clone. CDR3 coding DNA: TGCGCCAGCAGCAATCAGGATTACGAGCAGTACTTC. This sequence encodes CASSNQDYEQYF. J is TRBJ2-7 and V is TRBV5-1; D is unclear. V lost 4 bases and J 4 bases, leaving 9 bases between the germline ends. The CDR3 sequence is 12 residues long. Germline CDR1 SGHRS, CDR2 YFSETQ.

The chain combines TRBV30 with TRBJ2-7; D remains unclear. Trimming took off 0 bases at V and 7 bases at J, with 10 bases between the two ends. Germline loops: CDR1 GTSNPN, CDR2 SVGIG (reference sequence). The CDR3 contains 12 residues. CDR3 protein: CAWSVALPEQYF. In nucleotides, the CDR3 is TGTGCCTGGAGTGTAGCACTGCCGGAGCAGTACTTC.

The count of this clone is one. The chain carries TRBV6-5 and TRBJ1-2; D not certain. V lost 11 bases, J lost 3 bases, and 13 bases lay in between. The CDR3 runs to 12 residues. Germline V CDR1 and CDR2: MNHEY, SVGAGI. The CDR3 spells CAAREGYYGYTF. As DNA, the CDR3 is TGTGCCGCCCGAGAGGGTTACTATGGCTACACCTTC.

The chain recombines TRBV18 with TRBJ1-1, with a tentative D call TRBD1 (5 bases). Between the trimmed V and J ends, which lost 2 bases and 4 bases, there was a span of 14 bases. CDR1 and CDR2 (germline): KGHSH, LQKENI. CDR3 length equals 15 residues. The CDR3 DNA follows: TGTGCCAGCTCACCATTTACCGGGCAGGGCACTGAAGCTTTCTTT. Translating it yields CASSPFTGQGTEAFF.

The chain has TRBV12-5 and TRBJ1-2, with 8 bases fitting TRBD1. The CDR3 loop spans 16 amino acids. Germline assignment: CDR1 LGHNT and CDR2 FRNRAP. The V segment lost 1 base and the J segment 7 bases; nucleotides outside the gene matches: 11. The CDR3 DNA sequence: TGTGCTAGTGGTTTGGGGACAGGGATAGGCGGTGGTGGCTACACCTTC. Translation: CASGLGTGIGGGGYTF.

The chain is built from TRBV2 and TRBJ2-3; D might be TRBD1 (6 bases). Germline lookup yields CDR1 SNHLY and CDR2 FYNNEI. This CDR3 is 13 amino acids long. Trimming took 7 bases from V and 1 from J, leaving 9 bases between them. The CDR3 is CASIHRGTDTQYF. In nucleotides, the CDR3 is TGTGCCAGCATTCACAGGGGCACAGATACGCAGTATTTT.

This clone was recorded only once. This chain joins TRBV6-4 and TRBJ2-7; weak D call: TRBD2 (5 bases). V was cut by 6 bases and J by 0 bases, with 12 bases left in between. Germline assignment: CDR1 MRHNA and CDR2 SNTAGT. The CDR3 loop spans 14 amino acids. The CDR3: CASRSGESSYEQYF. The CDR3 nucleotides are TGTGCCAGCAGGAGTGGGGAGAGCTCCTACGAGCAGTACTTC.